One sample yielded the 24 T cell receptor beta chains listed below, sequenced in a study of beta chain features in type 1 diabetes. Expressed TCRB transcripts were sequenced after all isolated RNA was converted to cDNA. Some clones are missing from TCRdb's copy, which holds only in-frame ones; the method was immunoSEQ multiplex PCR. The sample yields roughly 230,000 clones, roughly 9.6% seen once. Sequenced: naive CD4+ T cells from blood. These receptors all come from a woman aged 18 to 35 in good health.

This clone was recorded a few times. This chain links TRBV5-4 with TRBJ2-7, with 7 bases identical to TRBD1. CDR1 is SGHNT and CDR2 is YYREEE in the germline V gene (reference sequence). The CDR3 has 14 amino acids. V trimming: 0 bases; J trimming: 4 bases; junction bases outside the gene matches: 4. The CDR3 sequence is CASSLEQGLYEQYF. The CDR3 DNA reads as TGTGCCAGCAGCTTGGAACAGGGGTTGTACGAGCAGTACTTC.

This clone was seen a few times. This sequence joins TRBV13 and TRBJ1-3; no reliable D call. The CDR3 has 15 residues. Germline V gene lookup returns CDR1 PRHDT and CDR2 FYEKMQ (reference sequence). V lost 1 base, J lost 0 bases, and 7 bases lay in between. Here the CDR3 DNA reads TGTGCCAGCAGCTTAGAGGCGGACTCTGGAAACACCATATATTTT. Encoded protein: CASSLEADSGNTIYF.

The chain is built from TRBV15 and TRBJ1-5; D is uncertain. Trimming cost V 4 bases and J 5 bases, with 15 bases left between them. Looked up from germline, CDR1 is LNHNV and CDR2 is YYDKDF (reference sequence). The CDR3 is 15 amino acids. The CDR3 reads CATSTEGIADQPQHF. The CDR3 DNA is TGTGCCACCAGCACGGAAGGGATAGCGGATCAGCCCCAGCATTTT.

This clone was counted a few times. V gene TRBV7-8 combines with J gene TRBJ1-1; tentative D call: TRBD1 (6 bases). The CDR3 has 14 amino acids. V lost 5 bases and J lost 3, with 13 bases in between. CDR1 is SGHVS, CDR2 FQNEAQ, per germline. The CDR3 protein is CASSNREGDTEAFF. DNA for the CDR3: TGTGCCAGCAGCAACAGGGAAGGCGACACTGAAGCTTTCTTT.

This clone was picked up a small number of times. The chain couples TRBV27 to TRBJ1-2; D might be TRBD1 (6 bases). The CDR3 contains 13 residues. V gave up 9 bases and J gave up 2 bases, with 13 bases separating them. In germline, CDR1 is MNHEY, CDR2 SMNVEV (reference sequence). The CDR3 DNA follows: TGTGCCAGTTGGACAGTGCGAAACTATGGCTACACCTTC. Translated, it gives CASWTVRNYGYTF.

In this sample, this clone turned up a few times. The chain links TRBV29-1 to TRBJ1-1, with a weak D call TRBD1 (6 bases). V was pared by 6 bases and J by 5 bases, with 16 bases between. Germline values: CDR1 SQVTM, CDR2 ANQGSEA. The CDR3 extends over 13 amino acids. CDR3 in DNA: TGCAGCGTCGCCGGGACACTTTGGACTGAAGCTTTCTTT. Its protein product is CSVAGTLWTEAFF.

A word on this clone: Other DNA sequences in the same sample also yield this CDR3. This chain joins TRBV5-4 and TRBJ2-7; the match to TRBD1 covers 8 bases. Germline CDR1 SGHNT, CDR2 YYREEE (reference sequence). This CDR3 comprises 14 residues. V was pared by 4 bases and J by 0 bases, with 3 bases of the junction left unmatched. CDR3 bases: TGTGCCAGCAGCCCGGGGACAGGCTCCTACGAGCAGTACTTC. Translating gives CASSPGTGSYEQYF.

The chain employs TRBV11-1 and TRBJ2-7; 11 bases line up with TRBD2. V lost 5 bases to trimming and J lost 0 bases; unmatched junction nucleotides: 9. The CDR3 is made up of 17 amino acids. The germline CDR1 and CDR2 sequences are SGHAT and FQDESV (reference sequence). The CDR3 coding sequence is TGTGCCAGCAGCCTACTAGCGGGGGCCAGGAGCTCCTACGAGCAGTACTTC. Protein: CASSLLAGARSSYEQYF.

In its sample, this clone was seen a few times. The rearrangement joins TRBV29-1 to TRBJ1-2, with D maybe TRBD1 (5 bases). Trimming took 7 bases from V and 2 from J, leaving 17 bases between them. The CDR3 has 14 amino acids. The germline CDR1 and CDR2 sequences are SQVTM and ANQGSEA. This chain's CDR3 is CSAAPIQENYGYTF. Written as DNA, the CDR3 is TGCAGCGCCGCCCCTATACAGGAAAACTATGGCTACACCTTC.

This sequence joins TRBV7-2 and TRBJ1-2; possibly TRBD1 for D (6 bases). The V gene's germline CDR1 is SGHTA and CDR2 FQGNSA. The ends were cut back, 6 bases at V and 4 bases at J, with 15 bases in the middle. CDR3 length: 14 amino acids. The CDR3 loop reads CASRGQGFLYGYTF. The DNA of the CDR3 is TGTGCCAGCAGAGGTCAGGGGTTTCTCTATGGCTACACCTTC.

This clone was detected only a few times. The chain joins TRBV7-7 to TRBJ2-1; 9 nucleotides align to TRBD1. V shed 4 bases and J 3 bases; nucleotides not matched to a gene: 7. Germline V lookup: CDR1 SSHAT, CDR2 FNYEAQ (reference sequence). The CDR3 runs to 16 residues. CDR3: CASSSRQGGNYNEQFF. Here the CDR3 DNA reads TGTGCCAGCAGCTCGAGACAGGGGGGCAACTACAATGAGCAGTTCTTC.

The chain carries TRBV7-9 and TRBJ2-7, with a tentative D call TRBD1 (5 bases). This CDR3 comprises 14 residues. Germline V gives CDR1 SEHNR, CDR2 FQNEAQ (reference sequence). The ends were cut back, 2 bases at V and 3 bases at J, with 11 bases in the middle. As DNA, the CDR3 is TGTGCCAGCAGCTTAAGGGGCATAGGCTACGAGCAGTACTTC. Encoded protein: CASSLRGIGYEQYF.

This chain links TRBV5-1 with TRBJ2-1; 13 bases match TRBD2. The germline V gene has CDR1 SGHRS and CDR2 YFSETQ. The ends lost 4 bases at V and 7 bases at J; junction bases unmatched: 5. The CDR3 covers 15 residues. CDR3 DNA: TGCGCCAGCAGCAAATTACTAGCGGGAGGGAATGAGCAGTTCTTC. This gives the protein CASSKLLAGGNEQFF.

The chain joins TRBV20-1 to TRBJ2-1, with D perhaps matching TRBD2 (6 bases). The CDR3 consists of 10 residues. Germline CDR1 is DFQATT and CDR2 is SNEGSKA (reference sequence). Trimming pared 4 bases from V and 13 bases from J, leaving 11 bases between. The CDR3 region is CSAMDYVQFF. The CDR3 DNA sequence: TGCAGTGCTATGGACTACGTACAGTTCTTC.

The gene calls are TRBV4-1 and TRBJ2-1; 12 bases line up with TRBD2. The V segment lost 2 bases and the J segment 10 bases; nucleotides outside the gene matches: 6. The CDR3 totals 15 residues. Germline V gene sequence: CDR1 MGHRA, CDR2 YSYEKL. The CDR3 protein is CASSQPSGGAVEQFF. CDR3 nucleotides: TGCGCCAGCAGCCAACCTAGCGGGGGGGCCGTGGAGCAGTTCTTC.

This clone has only a few counts. The CDR3 spells CAWSVLRLREDTEAFF. The DNA of the CDR3 is TGTGCCTGGAGTGTACTTAGGCTGCGGGAGGACACTGAAGCTTTCTTT. V is TRBV30 and J is TRBJ1-1, with D hard to call. This CDR3 is built from 16 residues. The V gene lost 0 bases and the J gene lost 3 bases, with 17 bases spanning the gap. CDR1 GTSNPN and CDR2 SVGIG come from the germline V gene (reference sequence).

The chain has TRBV18 and TRBJ2-3; 7 nucleotides line up with TRBD1. CDR3 length equals 14 residues. Per germline, CDR1 KGHSH and CDR2 LQKENI. The junction had 4 bases not matched to a gene; V was cut back by 5 bases and J by 2 bases. CDR3 bases: TGTGCCAGCTCAGGGGGACAGATCACAGATACGCAGTATTTT. Translated: CASSGGQITDTQYF.

CDR3 protein: CASSQVRRASGGAQQETQYF. The CDR3 nucleotides read TGTGCCAGCAGCCAAGTGCGACGGGCTAGCGGGGGGGCGCAGCAAGAGACCCAGTACTTC. The chain joins TRBV14 to TRBJ2-5, with 12 bases matching TRBD2. Germline assignment: CDR1 SGHDN and CDR2 FVKESK. V dropped 1 base and J dropped 2; count of bases not matched to a gene: 14. The CDR3 totals 20 residues.

This sequence joins TRBV5-1 and TRBJ1-1; 8 bases agree with TRBD1. There are 16 residues in the CDR3. CDR1 and CDR2 (germline): SGHRS, YFSETQ. V was clipped by 4 bases and J by 0 bases; unmatched bases: 8. As DNA, the CDR3 is TGCGCCAGCAGCGGAGGACAGGGAATTATGAACACTGAAGCTTTCTTT. Amino acid sequence: CASSGGQGIMNTEAFF.

CDR3 sequence reads: CASSERGQGAFNEQFF. CDR3 in DNA: TGTGCCAGCAGTGAAAGGGGGCAGGGGGCCTTCAATGAGCAGTTCTTC. The V gene is TRBV25-1, the J gene TRBJ2-1; 8 nucleotides align to TRBD1. This CDR3 spans 16 amino acids. The V and J ends lost 2 bases and 6 bases, in that order; junction bases with no gene match: 9. The V gene's germline CDR1 is MGHDK and CDR2 SYGVNS.

The V call is TRBV2, the J call TRBJ2-2, with 11 bases lining up with TRBD2. Germline V gene sequence: CDR1 SNHLY, CDR2 FYNNEI. This CDR3 spans 16 amino acids. V lost 2 bases, J lost 3 bases, and 2 bases stayed unmatched. The CDR3 nucleotides are TGTGCCAGCAGTGAAAAACTAGCGGGAGACACCGGGGAGCTGTTTTTT. Translation gives CASSEKLAGDTGELFF.

A few counts support this clone. The chain links TRBV5-1 to TRBJ1-3; D perhaps matches TRBD1 (5 bases). Germline CDR1 reads SGHRS; CDR2 reads YFSETQ. Trimming pared 4 bases from V and 2 bases from J, leaving 16 bases between. The CDR3 runs to 16 residues. The CDR3 DNA reads as TGCGCCAGCAGCGAGGGACTACAAATACCTGGAAACACCATATATTTT. The encoded protein is CASSEGLQIPGNTIYF. Combining the CDR3 with reference TRBV5-1 and TRBJ1-3 gives the whole variable domain KAGVTQTPRYLIKTRGQQVTLSCSPISGHRSVSWYQQTPGQGLQFLFEYFSETQRNKGNFPGRFSGRQFSNSRSEMNVSTLELGDSALYLCASSEGLQIPGNTIYFGEGSWLTVV.

This clone was detected a few times. The V call is TRBV18, the J call TRBJ2-1; 11 bases map to TRBD2. CDR1 KGHSH and CDR2 LQKENI come from the germline V gene. The trim removed 6 bases at V and 5 bases at J, leaving 3 bases unmatched. The CDR3 is made up of 14 amino acids. DNA of the CDR3: TGTGCCAGCTCGGGACTAGCGGTTAACAATGAGCAGTTCTTC. This codes for CASSGLAVNNEQFF.

The chain has TRBV19 and TRBJ2-2; 7 bases are a match to TRBD1. Looked up from germline, CDR1 is LNHDA and CDR2 is SQIVND (reference sequence). J gave up 4 bases and V 7 bases, and 6 bases lay outside the gene matches. The CDR3 is 14 amino acids. For the CDR3, the DNA is TGTGCCAGTAATCGACAGGGTGGCACCGGGGAGCTGTTTTTT. Protein product: CASNRQGGTGELFF.